This TCR beta chain emerged from a study of blood T cell repertoires in COVID-19. Looking at the study overall: Sites across the United States, Italy and Spain contributed samples from acute and convalescent COVID-19.

Produced via immunoSEQ multiplex PCR; TCRdb's table is partial and in-frame only. The data hold 60,000 or so clones, with roughly 74% observed a single time. CDR1 and CDR2 from the germline V gene are KGHSH and LQKENI. V gave up 4 bases and J gave up 8 bases, with 11 bases separating them. The CDR3 extends over 13 amino acids. This clone was seen a few times. This chain uses TRBV18 with TRBJ1-4; D not resolved. The TCR sequence derives from a human donor in a cohort sampled during active COVID-19. The material sequenced was peripheral blood. For the CDR3, the DNA is TGTGCCAGCTCACTCCCGGGAGGGGAAAAACTGTTTTTT. It yields the protein CASSLPGGEKLFF.